This T cell receptor beta chain is from a study of blood T cell repertoires in COVID-19 (dated by TCRdb to the early 2020s). Regarding the research as a whole: Samples covering the acute and convalescent phases of COVID-19 were provided by collaborators in the United States, Italy and Spain. The repertoires were released in a freely available public database meant as a resource for research on the immune response to SARS-CoV-2. HLA class I and class II types, where available, came from metadata supplied by the sample provider rather than from assay-based typing. Samples came from the ongoing ImmuneRACE study (first 160 participants) plus 1,254 subjects from 6 global collaborators. Nearly every sample came with metadata listing a de-identified subject ID, COVID-19 status, age in years and sex. The material from the prospective study consisted of cDNA or gDNA derived from T cells, B-cell-depleted T cells, or PBMCs. The dataset comprised deeply sampled blood TCRbeta repertoires from subjects exposed to, actively infected with, or recovered from COVID-19. General study outcomes and caveats: The amount of clinical and demographic metadata varied by source and participant and was provided uncurated.

TCRbeta CDR3 regions were amplified from genomic DNA by means of the immunoSEQ Assay, a bias-controlled multiplex PCR. As for the authors' bioinformatics: Nucleated cell counts per sample were estimated from amplification of reference gene primers within the assay. Sequence reads were collapsed and filtered to measure the absolute abundance of every unique TCRbeta CDR3 rearrangement. For each sample, productive Simpson clonality was calculated as the square root of Simpson's diversity index over productive rearrangements. TCRdb obtained this table from immuneACCESS and retained in-frame rearrangements with V and J assigned. These tables miss some clones; where compared with another copy, unresolved V genes account for less than half of the shortfall, and the remainder is unexplained. V and J calls plus clone size are reproduced from that table; the DNA served to infer D and trimming. For this sample there are under 200,000 clones; approximately 82% appear just once. The top ten clones comprise about 5.5% of the sample.

Measured from the cysteine to the phenylalanine, the CDR3 is 17 residues long. Only the CDR3 region is kept as DNA, spanning 51 bases read in frame from base 1. CDR1 and CDR2 (KGHSY, FQNENV) derive from the germline V gene. V and J lose 2 bases and 2 bases, and a span of 15 bases separates them. For this clone: Its antigen is not yet known. Base qualities were left out, and no much larger clone turns up one base away.

Enrolling through a virtual design, the prospective study's participants ranged in age from roughly 18 to 95 years and lived across about two dozen United States geographic areas. In the prospective study, cohorts were assigned on the basis of participant-reported clinical history obtained from a screening survey and a study questionnaire. In the prospective study, mobile phlebotomists collected whole blood, serum and a nasopharyngeal or oropharyngeal swab from each participant. Participants in the prospective study had the option to provide additional blood draws and questionnaires over an approximately two-month period. Prospective study blood samples were shipped either frozen or at room temperature before DNA extraction.

The receptor chain draws on TRBV16 and TRBJ1-4, with an unclear D gene assignment. Input material: PBMCs or T cells enriched from blood (not recorded which). The receptor was derived from a woman aged 60-70 years with acute COVID-19. At the DNA level, the sequence is TGTGCCAGCAGCCAAGACACCAGTTATGGCACTAATGAAAAACTGTTTTTT. Translated, this gives CASSQDTSYGTNEKLFF. Reference TRBV16 and TRBJ1-4 proteins supply the regions before and after the CDR3; the full variable domain is: GEEVAQTPKHLVRGEGQKAKLYCAPIKGHSYVFWYQQVLKNEFKFLISFQNENVFDETGMPKERFSAKCLPNSPCSLEIQATKLEDSAVYFCASSQDTSYGTNEKLFFGSGTQLSVL.